The 24 T cell receptor beta chains listed next were all sequenced from one sample in a study of T cell responses to AZD1222 COVID-19 vaccine. Measured with immunoSEQ multiplex PCR; TCRdb has only the in-frame clones, and not every one. Counted here are 120,000 to 150,000 clones, roughly 89% occurring once; the ten biggest clones make up roughly 6%. Sequencing used peripheral blood, obtained on day 0 of AZD1222 vaccination. Receptors were obtained from an adult in good health.

This sequence joins TRBV28 and TRBJ2-3; a possible D gene is TRBD2 (5 bases). Germline loops: CDR1 MDHEN, CDR2 SYDVKM. V lost 2 bases and J lost 5, with 14 bases in between. This CDR3 region has 15 residues. In nucleotides, the CDR3 is TGTGCCAGCAGTTTAGACTCGGGGTCAGGAGATACGCAGTATTTT. Translation gives CASSLDSGSGDTQYF.

This clone was detected once. This chain links TRBV6-2 or TRBV6-3 with TRBJ2-1; the D is unclear. V was cut by 6 bases and J by 10 bases, with 13 bases left in between. Germline CDR1 and CDR2: MNHEY and SVGEGT. The CDR3 has 12 residues. CDR3 sequence (DNA): TGTGCCAGCAGCCCCCATTTTTTAGAGCAGTTCTTC. Encoded protein: CASSPHFLEQFF.

This clone occurred once. J is TRBJ1-5 and V is TRBV4-1; TRBD1 might be the D (5 bases). V was shortened by 0 bases and J by 1 base, with 7 bases between the two germline ends. Germline CDR1 and CDR2: MGHRA and YSYEKL. The length of the CDR3 is 15 residues. The CDR3 sequence: CASSQDAGSNQPQHF. The CDR3 DNA is TGCGCCAGCAGCCAAGATGCAGGGAGCAATCAGCCCCAGCATTTT.

The chain uses TRBV28 and TRBJ2-1; D is perhaps TRBD2 (6 bases). V was shortened by 6 bases and J by 5 bases, with 17 bases between the two germline ends. Germline V gene sequence: CDR1 MDHEN, CDR2 SYDVKM. The CDR3 runs to 15 residues. DNA of the CDR3: TGTGCCAGCAGAGTACGGGGACTCCCCGACAATGAGCAGTTCTTC. As protein: CASRVRGLPDNEQFF.

V is TRBV7-3 and J is TRBJ2-1; D not resolved. Germline V gene sequence: CDR1 SGHTA, CDR2 FQGTGA. Trimming pared 0 bases from V and 10 bases from J, leaving 10 bases between. CDR3 size: 13 residues. This chain's CDR3 is CASSLTATSEQFF. The CDR3 bases are TGTGCCAGCAGCTTAACGGCAACATCAGAGCAGTTCTTC.

The chain employs TRBV9 and TRBJ1-1; D gene ambiguous. The germline V gene has CDR1 SGDLS and CDR2 YYNGEE. This CDR3 has 14 amino acids. V was trimmed by 0 bases and J by 0 bases, leaving 6 bases between them. The CDR3 nucleotides are TGTGCCAGCAGCGTAGATATGATGAACACTGAAGCTTTCTTT. This codes for CASSVDMMNTEAFF.

In this sample, this clone turned up once. The J gene is TRBJ2-1, the V gene TRBV18; 9 bases align to TRBD2. V lost 2 bases and J lost 0; bases outside the gene matches: 5. CDR1 is KGHSH and CDR2 is LQKENI in the germline V gene. The length of the CDR3 is 17 residues. This CDR3 is CASSPKAGGSSYNEQFF. The CDR3 nucleotides are TGTGCCAGCTCACCAAAGGCGGGAGGGAGCTCCTACAATGAGCAGTTCTTC.

V and J are TRBV2 and TRBJ2-7; D unresolved. The V end was cut by 8 bases, the J end by 4 bases, with 18 bases between. Germline-derived CDR1 and CDR2 are SNHLY and FYNNEI. CDR3 length: 14 residues. In DNA form, the CDR3 reads TGTGCCAGCCTAGGACGTTTTTCAGCGTACGAGCAGTACTTC. Its protein product is CASLGRFSAYEQYF.

J is TRBJ1-6 and V is TRBV5-4, with D uncertain. Trimming took 0 bases from V and 9 from J, leaving 10 bases between them. The CDR3 is made up of 14 amino acids. Germline V gives CDR1 SGHNT, CDR2 YYREEE (reference sequence). Written as DNA, the CDR3 is TGTGCCAGCAGCTTGGGGGGAGTGGGTTCACCCCTCCACTTT. This sequence encodes CASSLGGVGSPLHF.

The chain employs TRBV6-4 and TRBJ2-3; 7 bases are shared with TRBD2. After removal of 4 bases from V and 2 bases from J, the junction contained 6 bases not matched to a gene. The germline CDR1 and CDR2 sequences are MRHNA and SNTAGT. The CDR3 totals 15 residues. CDR3 amino acids: CASSVASGDTDTQYF. CDR3 DNA sequence: TGTGCCAGCAGTGTCGCTAGCGGCGACACAGATACGCAGTATTTT.

The J gene is TRBJ1-1, the V gene TRBV10-1; D call uncertain. V lost 4 bases, J lost 5 bases, and 11 bases lay in between. CDR1 and CDR2 (germline): WNHNN, SYGVQD (reference sequence). The CDR3 has 13 residues. The CDR3 coding sequence is TGCGCCAGCAGTGTTTCCAGGTTGACTGAAGCTTTCTTT. Protein sequence: CASSVSRLTEAFF.

The gene calls are TRBV10-3 and TRBJ2-7; 11 nucleotides line up with TRBD2. Germline V gives CDR1 ENHRY, CDR2 SYGVKD. The length of the CDR3 is 18 residues. The V and J ends lost 5 bases and 0 bases, in that order; junction bases with no gene match: 12. The CDR3, as DNA: TGTGCCATCAGTAATCTCGGAACCGGGACTAGCGGCTCCTACGAGCAGTACTTC. Protein product: CAISNLGTGTSGSYEQYF.

The chain combines TRBV7-2 with TRBJ1-2; D remains ambiguous. Deletions cut 6 bases from V and 4 bases from J, with 12 bases between. Germline values: CDR1 SGHTA, CDR2 FQGNSA. The CDR3 sequence is 13 residues long. For the CDR3, the DNA is TGTGCCAGCAGTCATGGTGCCCTCTATGGCTACACCTTC. It translates to CASSHGALYGYTF.

The rearrangement joins TRBV5-1 to TRBJ1-1; possible D gene TRBD1, 5 bases. The length of the CDR3 is 15 residues. Germline V gene sequence: CDR1 SGHRS, CDR2 YFSETQ. Trimming shortened V by 0 bases and J by 8 bases, and 17 bases separated the two germline ends. Written as DNA, the CDR3 is TGCGCCAGCAGCTTGGATTTTGAGGGACCCTTCGAAGCTTTCTTT. It translates to CASSLDFEGPFEAFF.

The CDR3 bases are TGTGCCAGCAGCTTAAGACTAGCGGGGGAGGGGTGGACAGATACGCAGTATTTT. Protein product: CASSLRLAGEGWTDTQYF. The rearrangement uses TRBV11-2 and TRBJ2-3; 12 bases line up with TRBD2. V shed 2 bases, J shed 3 bases, and the junction held 9 bases outside the gene matches. The CDR3 covers 18 residues. Per the germline V gene, CDR1 is SGHAT and CDR2 is FQNNGV.

The rearrangement links TRBV9 to TRBJ2-1; D may be TRBD2 (5 bases). The CDR3 runs to 12 residues. The germline V gene has CDR1 SGDLS and CDR2 YYNGEE. Trimming cost V 1 base and J 7 bases, with 6 bases left between them. This CDR3 is CASSVPGNEQFF. The DNA of the CDR3 is TGTGCCAGCAGCGTACCGGGGAATGAGCAGTTCTTC.

With respect to this clone: Within the sample, other DNA sequences also encode this same CDR3. This rearrangement joins TRBV6-4 to TRBJ2-2; unclear D gene. V lost 0 bases to trimming and J lost 3 bases, with 2 bases between them. The CDR3 sequence is 13 residues long. CDR1 is MRHNA and CDR2 is SNTAGT in the germline V gene. This CDR3 reads CASSDSDTGELFF. CDR3 nucleotide sequence: TGTGCCAGCAGTGACTCGGACACCGGGGAGCTGTTTTTT.

The V gene is TRBV4-1, the J gene TRBJ1-4; D remains unclear. Trimming shortened V by 1 base and J by 8 bases, and 5 bases separated the two germline ends. The CDR3 runs 12 residues. Per the germline V gene, CDR1 is MGHRA and CDR2 is YSYEKL. The CDR3 DNA reads TGCGCCAGCAGCCAAGTAAACGAAAAACTGTTTTTT. Amino acids: CASSQVNEKLFF.

The chain links TRBV5-1 to TRBJ2-3; TRBD2 matches at 11 bases. This CDR3 comprises 18 residues. CDR1 is SGHRS and CDR2 is YFSETQ in the germline V gene. Losses at the gene ends were 0 bases for V and 2 bases for J; bases not matched to a gene: 8. CDR3 DNA: TGCGCCAGCAGCTTGGCCGGAGGGACTAGCGGATTCACAGATACGCAGTATTTT. This translates into CASSLAGGTSGFTDTQYF.

The chain links TRBV7-3 to TRBJ2-3; TRBD2 agrees at 11 bases. V was clipped by 4 bases and J by 2 bases; unmatched bases: 2. The CDR3 consists of 15 residues. The germline V gene has CDR1 SGHTA and CDR2 FQGTGA. CDR3 amino acids: CASSSGLAATDTQYF. The DNA of the CDR3 is TGTGCCAGCAGCTCGGGACTAGCGGCCACAGATACGCAGTATTTT.

The chain employs TRBV7-9 and TRBJ2-1; TRBD2 aligns across 7 bases. The germline V gene has CDR1 SEHNR and CDR2 FQNEAQ (reference sequence). The CDR3 spans 16 residues. The V gene end was trimmed by 4 bases and the J gene end by 1 base; junction bases not matched to a gene: 7. CDR3 sequence: CASSWGDYRSYNEQFF. The CDR3 bases are TGTGCCAGCAGCTGGGGGGACTACAGGTCCTACAATGAGCAGTTCTTC.

This sequence joins TRBV28 and TRBJ2-7; maybe TRBD2 (5 bases). The CDR3 is 15 residues long. CDR1 is MDHEN and CDR2 is SYDVKM in the germline V gene. V shed 3 bases and J shed 7 bases, with 19 bases lying between them. The CDR3 sequence is CASSLAASSYGEQYF. The CDR3 DNA follows: TGTGCCAGCAGTTTGGCAGCTAGCTCATATGGGGAGCAGTACTTC.

The chain recombines TRBV11-2 with TRBJ2-7; D might be TRBD1 (5 bases). Germline V gene data show CDR1 as SGHAT and CDR2 as FQNNGV. Trimming took 5 bases from V and 6 from J, leaving 11 bases between them. CDR3 length equals 12 residues. CDR3 sequence reads: CASSIPTAEQYF. Here the CDR3 DNA reads TGTGCCAGCAGCATACCGACAGCCGAGCAGTACTTC.

The rearrangement uses TRBV10-3 and TRBJ2-1; D tentatively reads TRBD1 or TRBD2 (6 bases each). Per germline, CDR1 ENHRY and CDR2 SYGVKD. Trimming pared 6 bases from V and 7 bases from J, leaving 19 bases between. CDR3 length: 15 amino acids. The CDR3 reads CAIRTGVGRRNEQFF. CDR3 DNA sequence: TGTGCCATCAGGACAGGCGTTGGGAGGCGTAATGAGCAGTTCTTC.